This T cell receptor (beta chain) was captured by sequencing in a study of T cells in Graves' hyperthyroidism and ophthalmopathy. About the study: Peripheral blood was secured at the point of initial diagnosis, before any treatment.

Thyroid ultrasound, orbital computed tomography, clinical symptoms, and serum thyroxine and TRAb underpinned diagnoses. Ten or more counts support this clonotype. The antigen is undetermined. Broader study findings: Stable hyperthyroidism and ophthalmopathy were separated using 13 V-J signatures. The model anticipated ophthalmopathy a median approximately 6.5 months pre-onset.

After removal of 0 bases from V and 5 bases from J, the junction contained 5 bases not matched to a gene. The CDR3 is 15 amino acids. Germline CDR1 reads SGDLS; CDR2 reads YYNGEE. It was RNA transcripts that yielded the amplified TCR beta CDR3 regions. Researchers ran a first-round RT-PCR on the TCR CDR3 using the HTBI primer set. TCRdb recomputed calls from the multiplex PCR reads with MiXCR, one row per CDR3 protein. The table lists approximately 640,000 distinct CDR3 sequences, around 15% of them singletons. This sequence was found in a woman aged 25 to 39 with Graves' hyperthyroidism. Sequenced sample: blood. This chain joins TRBV9 and TRBJ2-3; 8 bases fit TRBD2. The CDR3 DNA is TGTGCCAGCAGCGTAGGAACTAGCGGTGAAGATACGCAGTATTTT. Encoded protein: CASSVGTSGEDTQYF.